The 5 T cell receptor beta chains listed next were all sequenced from one sample in a study of cytomegalovirus exposure and HLA in healthy donors. With 60 Vbeta and 13 Jbeta primers, the PCR was carried out. The table came from immunoSEQ multiplex PCR; TCRdb's copy has only in-frame clones and leaves some out. This listing includes 55,000 to 85,000 clones. Sequenced material: PBMCs. The receptors were gathered from a female donor in good health and CMV-seropositive.

The CDR3: CASSEYKLAGDEQYF. CDR3 coding DNA: TGTGCCAGCAGTGAATATAAGCTAGCGGGAGACGAGCAGTACTTC. This chain joins TRBV25-1 and TRBJ2-7; 10 bases are a match to TRBD2. Germline trimming cut 0 bases from V and 5 bases from J; bases unmatched to any gene: 4. Germline V lookup: CDR1 MGHDK, CDR2 SYGVNS. The CDR3 is 15 amino acids.

The rearrangement links TRBV6-6 to TRBJ1-2; 12 positions agree with TRBD1. The CDR3 spans 14 residues. Germline trimming cut 2 bases from V and 6 bases from J; bases unmatched to any gene: 1. Per the germline V gene, CDR1 is MNHNY and CDR2 is SVGAGI (reference sequence). In DNA, the CDR3 is TGTGCCAGCAGTTACAGGGACAGGGGGCATGGCTACACCTTC. Its protein product is CASSYRDRGHGYTF.

The chain has TRBV5-1 and TRBJ2-7; D not resolved. The V end lost 0 bases, the J end lost 4 bases, and 11 bases lay between the germline ends. The CDR3 has 14 residues. Germline V gene lookup returns CDR1 SGHRS and CDR2 YFSETQ. The CDR3 region is CASSLGPTGYEQYF. CDR3 DNA: TGCGCCAGCAGCTTGGGCCCCACCGGGTACGAGCAGTACTTC. Full variable domain (outside the CDR3, taken from reference TRBV5-1 and TRBJ2-7): KAGVTQTPRYLIKTRGQQVTLSCSPISGHRSVSWYQQTPGQGLQFLFEYFSETQRNKGNFPGRFSGRQFSNSRSEMNVSTLELGDSALYLCASSLGPTGYEQYFGPGTRLTVT.

About this clone itself: At one end the junction does not follow the germline gene, possibly because of a read error. J is TRBJ1-5 and V is TRBV19, with TRBD1 matching 7 bases. Germline lookup yields CDR1 LNHDA and CDR2 SQIVND (reference sequence). The CDR3 runs to 13 residues. The CDR3 DNA follows: TGTGCCAGTAGTATAGCCCGGGGACAGCACCAGCATTTT. Its translation: CASSIARGQHQHF.

The J gene is TRBJ2-7, the V gene TRBV4-2; no clear D. The germline V gene encodes CDR1 LGHNA and CDR2 YNFKEQ. The CDR3 covers 13 residues. V was clipped by 2 bases and J by 4 bases, with 9 bases between them. CDR3 nucleotide sequence: TGTGCCAGCAGCCAATTTAGTGAGTACGAGCAGTACTTC. Translated: CASSQFSEYEQYF.